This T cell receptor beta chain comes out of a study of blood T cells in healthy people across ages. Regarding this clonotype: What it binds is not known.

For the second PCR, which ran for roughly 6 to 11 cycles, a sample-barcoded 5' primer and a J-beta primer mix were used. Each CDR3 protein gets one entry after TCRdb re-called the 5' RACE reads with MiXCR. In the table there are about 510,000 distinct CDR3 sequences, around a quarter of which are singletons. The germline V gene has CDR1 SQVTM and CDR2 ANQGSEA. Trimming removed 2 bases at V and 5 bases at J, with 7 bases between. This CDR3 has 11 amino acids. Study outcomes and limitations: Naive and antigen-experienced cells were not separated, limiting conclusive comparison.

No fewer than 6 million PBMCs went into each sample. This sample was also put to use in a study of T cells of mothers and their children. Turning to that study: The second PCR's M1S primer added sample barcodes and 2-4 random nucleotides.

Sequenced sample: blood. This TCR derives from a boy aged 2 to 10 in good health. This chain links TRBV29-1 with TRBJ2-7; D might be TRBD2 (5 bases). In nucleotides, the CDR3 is TGCAGCGTTGAAACCGGGAACGAGCAGTACTTC. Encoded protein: CSVETGNEQYF.